These 7 T cell receptor beta chains came from one sample sequenced in a study of CD8+CD57+ T cells in acquired aplastic anemia. CD8+CD57+ cell expansion had been shown by flow cytometry in patients chosen for sequencing. TCR beta VDJ combinations and CDR3 sequences were profiled from genomic DNA. TCRdb analysed the reads with MiXCR anew, one entry per CDR3 protein. There are under 200,000 distinct CDR3 sequences in the sample; just under 50% occur only once, and over 7.5% lies in the top ten. Sequencing used sorted CD4+, CD8+, or CD8+CD57+ T cells (not recorded which) from PBMCs. The receptor source for this set is a human donor with aplastic anemia.

For this clonotype: The junction shows a germline mismatch at one end, possibly a read error. The V gene is TRBV10-3, the J gene TRBJ2-5, with TRBD2 identical over 7 bases. The germline gives CDR1 ENHRY, CDR2 SYGVKD. The CDR3 spans 13 residues. The CDR3 DNA reads as TGTGCCATCAGCCGACTAGCTCAAGAGACCCAGCACTTC. Translation gives CAISRLAQETQHF.

The V gene is TRBV7-2, the J gene TRBJ1-3; D unresolved. The germline V and J ends were trimmed by 5 bases and 2 bases, with 7 bases remaining between them. CDR3 length: 13 amino acids. The germline V gene encodes CDR1 SGHTA and CDR2 FQGNSA. CDR3 loop: CASSGEAGNTIYF. CDR3 nucleotide sequence: TGTGCCAGCAGCGGCGAGGCTGGAAACACCATATATTTT. The complete variable domain, with remaining parts taken from reference TRBV7-2 and TRBJ1-3, reads GAGVSQSPSNKVTEKGKDVELRCDPISGHTALYWYRQSLGQGLEFLIYFQGNSAPDKSGLPSDRFSAERTGGSVSTLTIQRTQQEDSAVYLCASSGEAGNTIYFGEGSWLTVV.

The V and J genes are TRBV7-2 and TRBJ1-5; TRBD1 matches at 9 bases. Germline values: CDR1 SGHTA, CDR2 FQGNSA. The CDR3 loop spans 15 amino acids. The junction had 5 bases not matched to a gene; V was cut back by 5 bases and J by 3 bases. The CDR3, as DNA: TGTGCCAGCAGCCCACAGGGGGCTCACAATCAGCCCCAGCATTTT. Protein: CASSPQGAHNQPQHF.

V and J are TRBV25-1 and TRBJ1-2, with D possibly TRBD1 on 5 matching bases. CDR1 and CDR2 (germline): MGHDK, SYGVNS. The CDR3 has 12 amino acids. The V end was cut by 7 bases, the J end by 4 bases, with 10 bases between. This CDR3 reads CASMRDPYGYTF. The CDR3 nucleotides are TGTGCCAGCATGAGGGACCCCTATGGCTACACCTTC.

The chain employs TRBV2 and TRBJ1-3; D remains unclear. Germline V gene sequence: CDR1 SNHLY, CDR2 FYNNEI. There are 13 residues in the CDR3. Deletions cut 7 bases from V and 0 bases from J, with 7 bases between. CDR3 loop: CASTQDSGNTIYF. The CDR3 nucleotides read TGTGCCAGCACGCAGGACTCTGGAAACACCATATATTTT.

This clonotype showed up just once. The genes are TRBV7-6 and TRBJ2-2; no clear D. CDR3 length: 12 residues. Germline V gene sequence: CDR1 SGHVS, CDR2 FNYEAQ. The V end lost 2 bases, the J end lost 7 bases, and 5 bases lay between the germline ends. The CDR3 DNA sequence: TGTGCCAGCAGCTTATGGGGCGGGGAGCTGTTTTTT. The encoded protein is CASSLWGGELFF.

Note on this clonotype: A much larger clone differs by one base, so this may be a read error. This is likely a read error, given that the CDR3 carries no conserved phenylalanine or tryptophan at its end. CDR3 amino acids: CASSSKQTQYS. CDR3 nucleotides: TGTGCCAGCAGCTCGAAGCAGACCCAGTACTCC. The chain combines TRBV11-3 with TRBJ2-5; no reliable D call. The CDR3 is made up of 11 amino acids. Trimming removed 4 bases from V and 6 bases from J, with 6 bases in between. Germline V gene sequence: CDR1 SGHNT, CDR2 YENEEA.